The clone carrying this T cell receptor beta chain came up a few times. The sample comes from a study of beta chain features in type 1 diabetes. The entirety of the isolated RNA underwent reverse transcription, so expressed TCRB transcripts were sequenced. Produced via immunoSEQ multiplex PCR; TCRdb's table is partial and in-frame only. The sample includes under 400,000 clones, 15% to 20% of them seen just once. The CDR3 runs to 13 residues. Germline assignment: CDR1 MGHDK and CDR2 SYGVNS. The J segment lost 8 bases and the V segment lost 6 bases, leaving 9 bases of the junction unmatched. The sample consisted of naive CD4+ T cells from blood. The chain links TRBV25-1 to TRBJ1-2; 7 positions agree with TRBD1. This clonotype originated in a woman aged 18-30 years in good health. CDR3 nucleotides: TGTGCCAGCAGCCCTACAGGGGCCCTAGGCTACACCTTC. This translates into CASSPTGALGYTF.